This TCR beta chain was identified during a study of blood T cell repertoires in COVID-19. Study-wide background: Samples representing acute and convalescent COVID-19 were sourced from the United States, Italy and Spain. The cDNA or gDNA used as material had been derived from T cells, B-cell-depleted T cells, or PBMCs.

Germline V gene sequence: CDR1 LGHNA, CDR2 YNFKEQ. The CDR3 is 16 residues long. Unmatched junction bases numbered 6, after V lost 1 base and J lost 3 bases. The repertoire was sequenced with immunoSEQ multiplex PCR; TCRdb's copy has only in-frame clones and lacks some. The repertoire holds roughly 94,000 clones, with 84% as singletons. The sequenced sample consisted of peripheral blood. This chain joins TRBV4-2 and TRBJ2-3; 8 nucleotides align to TRBD1. The receptor's source is a man aged 60 to 69 with acute or convalescent COVID-19. The CDR3 loop is CASSQGPGGRTDTQYF. CDR3 nucleotide sequence: TGTGCCAGCAGCCAAGGTCCAGGGGGCCGGACAGATACGCAGTATTTT.